Below, one T cell receptor (beta chain) is given with its context. What it binds is unknown. This sample is part of a study of post-analysis software for immune sequencing data. Notes on the study in general: Compared with controls, patients had more of about 5 TRBV segments, including TRBV5-6, TRBV5-1 and TRBV20-1.

V gave up 6 bases and J gave up 3 bases; unmatched junction bases: 13. CDR1 DFQATT and CDR2 SNEGSKA come from the germline V gene (reference sequence). The CDR3 runs to 15 residues. Tagging with unique molecular identifiers was a feature of the TCR beta cDNA libraries. TCRdb reprocessed the PCR reads via MiXCR and lists one record per CDR3 protein. The sample contains about 540,000 distinct CDR3 sequences, around a third of which appear only once. The sample comprised blood. This chain connects TRBV20-1 to TRBJ2-7; 8 bases are shared with TRBD2. This TCR derives from a girl under 18 with multiple sclerosis. CDR3: CSATLFRGGYYEQYF. CDR3 in DNA: TGCAGTGCCACCCTCTTCCGGGGGGGCTACTACGAGCAGTACTTC.